This T cell receptor beta chain was captured by sequencing in a study of spatial heterogeneity in lung cancer. In the study overall: Consistently, beta-chain sequences turned up in larger numbers than alpha-chain sequences did.

Each TCR cDNA molecule carried a unique molecular identifier. TCRdb used MiXCR to reprocess the 5' RACE reads, holding one entry per CDR3 protein. Of 2,800 or so distinct CDR3 sequences in the sample, roughly 49% were seen once. This clonotype counts as large. The target antigen is unknown. Study results and caveats: Mutation tallies in tumors tracked expanded intratumoral alpha and beta TCR counts.

The CDR3 contains 13 residues. The germline CDR1 and CDR2 sequences are SGHDT and YYEEEE. Trimming shortened V by 3 bases and J by 3 bases, and 9 bases separated the two germline ends. Time point of the sample: sample taken at primary tumor resection. Sequencing used lung tumor tissue, obtained at surgery. The TCR sequence derives from a male donor with early-stage non-small cell lung cancer. The rearrangement joins TRBV5-6 to TRBJ2-5; D perhaps matches TRBD2 (5 bases). The CDR3 protein is CASSSGYKETQYF. The CDR3 nucleotides read TGTGCCAGCAGCTCGGGATACAAAGAGACCCAGTACTTC.